The 25 T cell receptor beta chains below all came from one sample that was sequenced in a study of blood T cell repertoires in COVID-19. This table comes from immunoSEQ multiplex PCR, and its TCRdb copy is limited to in-frame clones, with some not included. Among under 85,000 clones listed, around 85% were seen once. The sample was peripheral blood. The receptor set was obtained from a man aged 40-55 years with COVID-19, enrolled during active disease.

The chain recombines TRBV5-1 with TRBJ2-3; 8 bases align to TRBD2. The CDR3 extends over 16 amino acids. The junction had 8 bases not matched to a gene; V was cut back by 0 bases and J by 5 bases. Germline V CDR1 and CDR2: SGHRS, YFSETQ. The CDR3 is CASSLGRGLVQDTQYF. DNA of the CDR3: TGCGCCAGCAGCTTGGGGCGGGGACTAGTTCAAGATACGCAGTATTTT.

V and J are TRBV11-2 and TRBJ2-7, with D maybe TRBD1 (6 bases). Germline V gene sequence: CDR1 SGHAT, CDR2 FQNNGV. Trimming cost V 0 bases and J 3 bases, with 12 bases left between them. The CDR3 is 15 amino acids. CDR3 nucleotides: TGTGCCAGCAGCTTAGAGGGGACACTACTCTACGAGCAGTACTTC. It translates to CASSLEGTLLYEQYF.

The rearrangement uses TRBV3-1 (or the pseudogene TRBV3-2) and TRBJ1-3; D not certain. CDR1 and CDR2 (germline): LGHDT, YNNKEL (reference sequence). The CDR3 extends over 15 amino acids. The germline V and J ends were trimmed by 4 bases and 1 base, with 11 bases remaining between them. The CDR3: CASSPLSGSGNTIYF. In nucleotides, the CDR3 is TGTGCCAGCAGCCCATTGTCGGGGTCTGGAAACACCATATATTTT.

In its sample, this clone was seen once. The gene calls are TRBV27 and TRBJ2-7; a possible D gene is TRBD1 (6 bases). CDR3 length: 15 residues. Germline V lookup: CDR1 MNHEY, CDR2 SMNVEV (reference sequence). Trimming left V 1 base short and J 1 base short, with 11 bases between. The CDR3 sequence: CASSLYPGASYEQYF. CDR3 nucleotides: TGTGCCAGCAGTTTATACCCAGGGGCATCCTACGAGCAGTACTTC.

V and J are TRBV29-1 and TRBJ2-1; 8 bases align to TRBD1. Germline CDR1 reads SQVTM; CDR2 reads ANQGSEA. The CDR3 is 14 amino acids. V gave up 4 bases and J gave up 4 bases; unmatched junction bases: 6. This chain's CDR3 is CSVGQGTEYNEQFF. In DNA form, the CDR3 reads TGCAGCGTTGGACAGGGGACGGAATACAATGAGCAGTTCTTC.

The genes are TRBV5-5 and TRBJ2-5; 8 bases match TRBD2. CDR1 and CDR2 (germline): SGHKS, YYEKEE (reference sequence). This CDR3 is 15 amino acids long. J lost 1 base, V lost 0 bases, and 2 bases had no gene match. The CDR3, as DNA: TGTGCCAGCAGCTTGGGAGGACTAGCCCAAGAGACCCAGTACTTC. It specifies CASSLGGLAQETQYF.

This clone showed up just once. J is TRBJ2-5 and V is TRBV19, with 12 bases aligning to TRBD2. Germline V gene sequence: CDR1 LNHDA, CDR2 SQIVND (reference sequence). Losses at the gene ends were 4 bases for V and 6 bases for J; bases not matched to a gene: 9. CDR3 length: 16 residues. The CDR3 is CASSKASGGAGKTQYF. CDR3 sequence (DNA): TGTGCCAGTAGTAAAGCTAGCGGGGGGGCCGGAAAGACCCAGTACTTC.

The chain joins TRBV28 to TRBJ2-2; D call uncertain. The V gene lost 6 bases and the J gene lost 0 bases, with 14 bases spanning the gap. The CDR3 spans 16 residues. Germline loops: CDR1 MDHEN, CDR2 SYDVKM. CDR3 region: CASSSVIYTNTGELFF. The CDR3 DNA reads as TGTGCCAGCAGCTCTGTTATTTACACGAACACCGGGGAGCTGTTTTTT.

The chain employs TRBV28 and TRBJ1-2, with D hard to call. The CDR3 covers 11 residues. CDR1 MDHEN and CDR2 SYDVKM come from the germline V gene. The V end was cut by 7 bases, the J end by 0 bases, with 3 bases between. The CDR3 region is CASTANYGYTF. The CDR3 DNA reads as TGTGCCAGCACGGCTAACTATGGCTACACCTTC.

The chain combines TRBV5-4 with TRBJ2-1; 14 bases fit TRBD2. The ends lost 4 bases at V and 7 bases at J; junction bases unmatched: 4. The CDR3 totals 15 residues. Germline CDR1 and CDR2: SGHNT and YYREEE (reference sequence). As DNA, the CDR3 is TGTGCCAGCAGCCCGACTAGCGGGGGGGTAAATGAGCAGTTCTTC. Residues: CASSPTSGGVNEQFF.

The V gene is TRBV5-4, the J gene TRBJ2-5; D is perhaps TRBD1 (5 bases). Looked up from germline, CDR1 is SGHNT and CDR2 is YYREEE (reference sequence). The CDR3 is 13 amino acids. V was shortened by 0 bases and J by 5 bases, with 8 bases between the two germline ends. Here the CDR3 reads CASSLEGRETQYF. CDR3 DNA: TGTGCCAGCAGCTTGGAGGGGCGGGAGACCCAGTACTTC. The full variable domain, in which reference TRBV5-4 and TRBJ2-5 provide the parts outside the CDR3, is ETGVTQSPTHLIKTRGQQVTLRCSSQSGHNTVSWYQQALGQGPQFIFQYYREEENGRGNFPPRFSGLQFPNYSSELNVNALELDDSALYLCASSLEGRETQYFGPGTRLLVL.

This chain links TRBV19 with TRBJ2-1, with 11 bases identical to TRBD1. CDR1 and CDR2 (germline): LNHDA, SQIVND (reference sequence). The V segment lost 6 bases and the J segment 3 bases; nucleotides outside the gene matches: 4. This CDR3 has 15 residues. The CDR3 region is CASSAGTGGYNEQFF. In DNA, the CDR3 is TGTGCCAGTAGCGCCGGGACAGGGGGCTACAATGAGCAGTTCTTC.

The V and J genes are TRBV5-1 and TRBJ2-7; 11 bases are a match to TRBD2. The V segment lost 1 base and the J segment 0 bases; nucleotides outside the gene matches: 6. The CDR3 length is 17 residues. The V gene's germline CDR1 is SGHRS and CDR2 YFSETQ. For the CDR3, the DNA is TGCGCCAGCAGCTTGAGAGCAGGGACTAGCGGCTCCTACGAGCAGTACTTC. Its protein is CASSLRAGTSGSYEQYF.

This sequence joins TRBV28 and TRBJ1-5; no clear D. CDR3 length: 15 amino acids. CDR1 MDHEN and CDR2 SYDVKM come from the germline V gene. V shed 2 bases and J shed 1 base, with 9 bases lying between them. This CDR3 reads CASSLETGSNQPQHF. As DNA, the CDR3 is TGTGCCAGCAGTTTAGAAACGGGGAGCAATCAGCCCCAGCATTTT.

The chain carries TRBV6-6 and TRBJ2-3; D possibly corresponds to TRBD2 (5 bases). The CDR3 length is 14 residues. Trimming took 10 bases from V and 5 from J, leaving 19 bases between them. Germline loops: CDR1 MNHNY, CDR2 SVGAGI (reference sequence). The CDR3 bases are TGTGCCATCAAGGATAAATGGGCGGGAGATACGCAGTATTTT. It translates to CAIKDKWAGDTQYF.

This chain connects TRBV3-1 (or the pseudogene TRBV3-2) to TRBJ2-1; 11 bases line up with TRBD2. Trimming at V came to 4 bases and at J to 4 bases, leaving 3 bases not matched to a gene. CDR3 length: 15 amino acids. The germline gives CDR1 LGHDT, CDR2 YNNKEL (reference sequence). CDR3 in amino acids: CASSPGTSGYNEQFF. CDR3 sequence (DNA): TGTGCCAGCAGCCCCGGGACTAGCGGTTACAATGAGCAGTTCTTC.

The V gene is TRBV3-1 (or the pseudogene TRBV3-2), the J gene TRBJ2-7; tentatively, D is TRBD2 (5 bases). The V end lost 1 base, the J end lost 11 bases, and 12 bases lay between the germline ends. Germline CDR1 and CDR2: LGHDT and YNNKEL (reference sequence). This CDR3 is 12 amino acids long. The CDR3, as DNA: TGTGCCAGCAGCCAAGTCGGGGTCGGAGAGTACTTC. The encoded protein is CASSQVGVGEYF.

This clone was detected once. The rearrangement joins TRBV27 to TRBJ2-6; 8 nucleotides match TRBD1. V lost 5 bases to trimming and J lost 2 bases; unmatched junction nucleotides: 2. Germline V lookup: CDR1 MNHEY, CDR2 SMNVEV (reference sequence). The CDR3 has 15 residues. The DNA of the CDR3 is TGTGCCAGCAGTGAACAGGGGGCTGGGGCCAACGTCCTGACTTTC. This gives the protein CASSEQGAGANVLTF.

In DNA form, the CDR3 reads TGCAGCATTCGAGCGGGAGACGGCACAGATACGCAGTATTTT. Translation: CSIRAGDGTDTQYF. The V gene is TRBV29-1, the J gene TRBJ2-3, with TRBD2 matching 8 bases. V lost 8 bases, J lost 1 base, and 8 bases stayed unmatched. The CDR3 length is 14 residues. The V gene's germline CDR1 is SQVTM and CDR2 ANQGSEA.

The chain uses TRBV19 and TRBJ2-1; D not resolved. The CDR3 runs 13 residues. The V end was cut by 3 bases, the J end by 5 bases, with 8 bases between. Germline-derived CDR1 and CDR2 are LNHDA and SQIVND (reference sequence). The CDR3 coding sequence is TGTGCCAGTAGTATCGGTTTGGACAATGAGCAGTTCTTC. This codes for CASSIGLDNEQFF.

The V and J genes are TRBV7-9 and TRBJ2-6, with 9 positions matching TRBD1. J lost 0 bases, V lost 0 bases, and 6 bases had no gene match. CDR1 is SEHNR, CDR2 FQNEAQ, per germline (reference sequence). CDR3 length: 19 amino acids. Written as DNA, the CDR3 is TGTGCCAGCAGCTTAGCGATGGGACAGGGAGTCTCTGGGGCCAACGTCCTGACTTTC. As protein: CASSLAMGQGVSGANVLTF.

This clone has just one count. The rearrangement links TRBV27 to TRBJ2-7; the match to TRBD2 covers 7 bases. Trimming cost V 6 bases and J 4 bases; bases outside gene matches: 15. The germline gives CDR1 MNHEY, CDR2 SMNVEV (reference sequence). The CDR3 runs 16 residues. The CDR3 nucleotides are TGTGCCAGCAGAAGAGTAGGGGACGGGGGGATATACGAGCAGTACTTC. Translating gives CASRRVGDGGIYEQYF.

The chain combines TRBV25-1 with TRBJ2-7; tentatively, D is TRBD1 (6 bases). V dropped 8 bases and J dropped 0 bases, with 11 bases sitting between them. Germline CDR1 and CDR2: MGHDK and SYGVNS. The CDR3 contains 13 residues. CDR3 in amino acids: CASLDRISYEQYF. In nucleotides, the CDR3 is TGTGCCAGCCTAGACAGGATCTCCTACGAGCAGTACTTC.

The J gene is TRBJ1-4, the V gene TRBV25-1; TRBD1 matches at 8 bases. CDR3 length: 17 residues. V was pared by 3 bases and J by 6 bases, with 12 bases of the junction left unmatched. In germline, CDR1 is MGHDK, CDR2 SYGVNS. The DNA for the CDR3 is TGTGCCAGCAGTGAGGGAGGGGACAGGTGGCTCGATGAAAAACTGTTTTTT. Residues: CASSEGGDRWLDEKLFF.

The chain employs TRBV28 and TRBJ1-5, with D unclear. In germline, CDR1 is MDHEN, CDR2 SYDVKM. The CDR3 is 14 amino acids. The V end lost 3 bases, the J end lost 1 base, and 7 bases lay between the germline ends. The DNA of the CDR3 is TGTGCCAGCAGTTTTGGCGGAAGCAATCAGCCCCAGCATTTT. It translates to CASSFGGSNQPQHF.